This T cell receptor beta chain was observed in a study of T cell responses to AZD1222 COVID-19 vaccine. Notes on the study in general: Unmutated variant regions reportedly attract nearly half of all spike-specific TCRs. Donors were chiefly white British, with a greater number of females, and clonal diversity was perhaps underestimated. Dominant at 160-218 and 743-854, vaccine-associated CD4 TCRs also spanned spike.

Germline V gives CDR1 KGHSH, CDR2 LQKENI. V gave up 5 bases and J gave up 2 bases, with 14 bases separating them. This CDR3 spans 15 amino acids. Here immunoSEQ multiplex PCR was the method, and the copy in TCRdb shows in-frame clones only, minus some. This sample yields 45,000 to 65,000 clones, of which 80% to 90% are seen a single time; approximately 15% belongs to the top ten. This clone was seen once. The antigen is not known. Sequencing was performed on peripheral blood, taken on day 0 of AZD1222 vaccination. The clonotype comes from an adult in good health. This chain joins TRBV18 and TRBJ2-3; D possibly corresponds to TRBD2 (6 bases). The CDR3 spells CASSSEGTSTDTQYF. The CDR3 nucleotides are TGTGCCAGCTCATCGGAAGGGACTTCCACAGATACGCAGTATTTT.